The 20 T cell receptor beta chains below come from one sample, sequenced in a study of radiotherapy plus CTLA-4 blockade in lung cancer. Using immunoSEQ multiplex PCR, the repertoire was profiled, and TCRdb retains in-frame clones only, with some absent. The table shows fewer than 50,000 clones, with approximately 86% occurring only once. Sequencing used peripheral blood, obtained from a patient treated with radiotherapy plus ipilimumab. Every receptor here comes from a human donor with non-small cell lung cancer whose response to radiotherapy plus ipilimumab could not be evaluated.

The chain couples TRBV16 to TRBJ1-1; 7 bases map to TRBD1. Germline CDR1 KGHSY, CDR2 FQNENV. Trimming removed 1 base from V and 3 bases from J; junction bases left unmatched: 8. The CDR3 spans 16 residues. The CDR3 spells CASSQFHTGVDTEAFF. The CDR3 coding sequence is TGTGCCAGCAGCCAATTTCACACAGGGGTGGACACTGAAGCTTTCTTT.

This clone has more than one count but fewer than ten. The CDR3 DNA reads as TGTGCCAGCAGCCAAGATCGGACAGGGGGCTACACCTTC. This sequence encodes CASSQDRTGGYTF. The chain employs TRBV14 and TRBJ1-2, with 8 bases that match TRBD1. With 0 bases clipped from V and 8 bases from J, the junction kept 2 bases outside the gene matches. Per germline, CDR1 SGHDN and CDR2 FVKESK. The length of the CDR3 is 13 residues.

The rearrangement uses TRBV9 and TRBJ1-2, with D unresolved. In germline, CDR1 is SGDLS, CDR2 YYNGEE. The CDR3 sequence is 18 residues long. V lost 4 bases, J lost 1 base, and 23 bases lay in between. CDR3 amino acids: CASSLLSVGNRNNYGYTF. CDR3 nucleotides: TGTGCCAGCAGCCTGTTGTCGGTCGGGAATCGAAATAACTATGGCTACACCTTC.

The chain recombines TRBV9 with TRBJ2-3; D may be TRBD2 (6 bases). CDR1 SGDLS and CDR2 YYNGEE come from the germline V gene. There are 14 residues in the CDR3. V dropped 6 bases and J dropped 0 bases, with 11 bases sitting between them. Here the CDR3 reads CASKTSPSTDTQYF. In nucleotides, the CDR3 is TGTGCCAGCAAAACTAGCCCAAGCACAGATACGCAGTATTTT.

The chain combines TRBV19 with TRBJ2-1; a weak D match, TRBD1 (7 bases). Per germline, CDR1 LNHDA and CDR2 SQIVND (reference sequence). The ends were cut back, 5 bases at V and 9 bases at J, with 20 bases in the middle. CDR3 length: 15 residues. CDR3 in DNA: TGTGCCAGTAGTCCACGACAGGGACTCAGGAGTGAGCAGTTCTTC. This gives the protein CASSPRQGLRSEQFF. The complete variable domain, with remaining parts taken from reference TRBV19 and TRBJ2-1, reads DGGITQSPKYLFRKEGQNVTLSCEQNLNHDAMYWYRQDPGQGLRLIYYSQIVNDFQKGDIAEGYSVSREKKESFPLTVTSAQKNPTAFYLCASSPRQGLRSEQFFGPGTRLTVL.

The chain is built from TRBV7-3 and TRBJ2-5, with 9 bases matching TRBD1. The CDR3 totals 15 residues. Germline V gene data show CDR1 as SGHTA and CDR2 as FQGTGA. V dropped 5 bases and J dropped 0; count of bases not matched to a gene: 4. The CDR3 DNA reads TGTGCCAGCAGCCCGACAGGGGGTTACCAAGAGACCCAGTACTTC. It is translated as CASSPTGGYQETQYF.

V usage is TRBV7-9 and J usage is TRBJ2-7; TRBD2 matches 8 bases. CDR1 and CDR2 from the germline V gene are SEHNR and FQNEAQ (reference sequence). Germline trimming cut 6 bases from V and 2 bases from J; bases unmatched to any gene: 6. This CDR3 is built from 14 residues. In nucleotides, the CDR3 is TGTGCCAGCAGTGATTTAGCGGGGACCTACGAGCAGTACTTC. Translation: CASSDLAGTYEQYF.

This chain connects TRBV7-8 to TRBJ2-7; a possible D gene is TRBD2 (5 bases). CDR3 length equals 14 residues. Deletions cut 8 bases from V and 3 bases from J, with 17 bases between. Germline loops: CDR1 SGHVS, CDR2 FQNEAQ. The CDR3, as DNA: TGTGCCAGCGGCCCGGGGAGATTCATCTACGAGCAGTACTTC. As protein: CASGPGRFIYEQYF.

This clone was seen a single time. CDR3 nucleotides: TGTGCCAGCAGCCTTCGGGGGAGTGGTTGGTTGGGGGAAAAACTGTTTTTT. Its protein product is CASSLRGSGWLGEKLFF. This chain links TRBV5-6 with TRBJ1-4; a possible D gene is TRBD1 (5 bases). The CDR3 totals 17 residues. The germline V gene encodes CDR1 SGHDT and CDR2 YYEEEE. Trimming took 4 bases from V and 8 from J, leaving 24 bases between them.

V and J are TRBV5-8 and TRBJ1-1, with 7 bases matching TRBD1. The CDR3 is 16 amino acids. The germline CDR1 and CDR2 sequences are SGHTS and YDEGEE. V was pared by 4 bases and J by 7 bases, with 16 bases of the junction left unmatched. The CDR3 loop is CASSDRNRGGFGEAFF. In DNA form, the CDR3 reads TGTGCCAGCAGCGACCGAAACAGGGGTGGATTCGGTGAAGCTTTCTTT.

The gene calls are TRBV6-4 and TRBJ2-3; TRBD2 might be the D (6 bases). CDR3 length equals 13 residues. V gave up 7 bases and J gave up 3 bases, with 11 bases separating them. CDR1 MRHNA and CDR2 SNTAGT come from the germline V gene. DNA of the CDR3: TGTGCCAGCAAGACCCGGGAGACAGATACGCAGTATTTT. Translating gives CASKTRETDTQYF.

The chain combines TRBV29-1 with TRBJ2-5, with D tentatively TRBD1 (6 bases). CDR1 and CDR2 from the germline V gene are SQVTM and ANQGSEA. The V end was cut by 5 bases, the J end by 0 bases, with 10 bases between. The CDR3 consists of 13 residues. CDR3: CSVTGTYQETQYF. In DNA, the CDR3 is TGCAGCGTTACAGGGACGTACCAAGAGACCCAGTACTTC. Using reference TRBV29-1 and TRBJ2-5 for the parts outside the CDR3, the full variable domain is SAVISQKPSRDICQRGTSLTIQCQVDSQVTMMFWYRQQPGQSLTLIATANQGSEATYESGFVIDKFPISRPNLTFSTLTVSNMSPEDSSIYLCSVTGTYQETQYFGPGTRLLVL.

V is TRBV5-1 and J is TRBJ2-1; 11 bases fit TRBD1. From germline, CDR1 is SGHRS and CDR2 YFSETQ. The V gene end was trimmed by 3 bases and the J gene end by 8 bases; junction bases not matched to a gene: 1. This CDR3 has 13 residues. CDR3 DNA: TGCGCCAGCAGCTGGACAGGGGGCTATGAGCAGTTCTTC. Translating gives CASSWTGGYEQFF.

The V gene is TRBV6-5, the J gene TRBJ2-1; the match to TRBD2 covers 11 bases. J lost 8 bases, V lost 2 bases, and 5 bases had no gene match. The CDR3 totals 15 residues. Germline-derived CDR1 and CDR2 are MNHEY and SVGAGI. The CDR3 DNA sequence: TGTGCCAGCAGTTACGGTAGCGGGAGGGTAGATGAGCAGTTCTTC. This sequence encodes CASSYGSGRVDEQFF.

This chain links TRBV5-1 with TRBJ2-2, with 7 bases aligning to TRBD2. After removal of 4 bases from V and 4 bases from J, the junction contained 7 bases not matched to a gene. Germline CDR1 is SGHRS and CDR2 is YFSETQ. This CDR3 has 15 residues. CDR3 coding DNA: TGCGCCAGCAGCCCATGGGAGGGCCGCACCGGGGAGCTGTTTTTT. Amino acids: CASSPWEGRTGELFF.

The chain employs TRBV11-2 and TRBJ2-7, with D perhaps matching TRBD2 (6 bases). Trimming took off 0 bases at V and 3 bases at J, with 9 bases between the two ends. This CDR3 spans 14 amino acids. Per germline, CDR1 SGHAT and CDR2 FQNNGV. This chain's CDR3 is CASSLDTGVYEQYF. DNA for the CDR3: TGTGCCAGCAGCTTAGACACGGGAGTCTACGAGCAGTACTTC.

The chain uses TRBV29-1 and TRBJ1-1; 7 nucleotides line up with TRBD1. This CDR3 contains 11 residues. V lost 8 bases and J lost 6; bases outside the gene matches: 6. CDR1 SQVTM and CDR2 ANQGSEA come from the germline V gene. CDR3 coding DNA: TGCAGCTCCGACAGGGAGGCTGAAGCTTTCTTT. Protein sequence: CSSDREAEAFF.

The gene calls are TRBV5-4 and TRBJ2-2; no clear D gene. Germline V gene data show CDR1 as SGHNT and CDR2 as YYREEE (reference sequence). The CDR3 is made up of 16 amino acids. Between the trimmed V and J ends, which lost 4 bases and 0 bases, there was a span of 13 bases. The CDR3 here is CASSPTGGANTGELFF. Written as DNA, the CDR3 is TGTGCCAGCAGCCCGACCGGCGGAGCGAACACCGGGGAGCTGTTTTTT.

Here the CDR3 reads CASSWGGKTKNIQYF. As DNA, the CDR3 is TGTGCCAGCAGTTGGGGGGGGAAAACCAAAAACATTCAGTACTTC. The rearrangement uses TRBV28 and TRBJ2-4; 7 bases are shared with TRBD2. V trimming: 4 bases; J trimming: 2 bases; junction bases outside the gene matches: 5. CDR3 length: 15 amino acids. Germline-derived CDR1 and CDR2 are MDHEN and SYDVKM.

The chain links TRBV5-4 to TRBJ2-7, with a tentative D call TRBD2 (7 bases). The CDR3 is 15 residues long. V gave up 4 bases and J gave up 2 bases, with 16 bases separating them. Germline CDR1 is SGHNT and CDR2 is YYREEE (reference sequence). CDR3 protein: CASSPGGGGTYEQYF. CDR3 in DNA: TGTGCCAGCAGCCCGGGGGGAGGGGGTACCTACGAGCAGTACTTC.